Shown below are 5 T cell receptor beta chains from a single sample sequenced in a study of blood T cell repertoires in COVID-19. TCRdb's copy holds only in-frame clones and misses some; the assay was immunoSEQ multiplex PCR. The repertoire holds 300,000 to 400,000 clones, 65% to 90% seen once, with about 7% in the top ten. The sequencing input was peripheral blood. The receptors originated from a human donor in a cohort sampled during active COVID-19.

This chain links TRBV18 with TRBJ2-3; 11 bases line up with TRBD1. This CDR3 is 14 amino acids long. Trimming removed 3 bases from V and 5 bases from J; junction bases left unmatched: 1. Per the germline V gene, CDR1 is KGHSH and CDR2 is LQKENI. The CDR3: CASSPGTGGDTQYF. The CDR3 DNA sequence: TGTGCCAGCTCACCTGGGACAGGGGGAGATACGCAGTATTTT.

V usage is TRBV5-8 and J usage is TRBJ2-1; 9 nucleotides line up with TRBD1. Germline CDR1 reads SGHTS; CDR2 reads YDEGEE. Germline trimming cut 4 bases from V and 5 bases from J; bases unmatched to any gene: 7. The CDR3 length is 15 residues. In DNA, the CDR3 is TGTGCCAGCAGCCATATGACAGGGGGTAACAATGAGCAGTTCTTC. As protein: CASSHMTGGNNEQFF.

The V and J genes are TRBV24-1 and TRBJ2-3; 10 bases line up with TRBD1. The V gene end was trimmed by 1 base and the J gene end by 0 bases; junction bases not matched to a gene: 12. The V gene's germline CDR1 is KGHDR and CDR2 SFDVKD. The CDR3 covers 20 residues. The CDR3 DNA follows: TGTGCCACCAGTGATTTCCACTCTCGACAGGGGGCAGGTAGCACAGATACGCAGTATTTT. Translation gives CATSDFHSRQGAGSTDTQYF.

This rearrangement joins TRBV2 to TRBJ2-4, with D tentatively TRBD2 (5 bases). V was cut by 7 bases and J by 7 bases, with 8 bases left in between. The V gene's germline CDR1 is SNHLY and CDR2 FYNNEI. The length of the CDR3 is 11 residues. CDR3 loop: CASNSGNIQYF. The CDR3 DNA is TGTGCCAGCAATTCGGGGAACATTCAGTACTTC.

The J gene is TRBJ1-2, the V gene TRBV29-1, with unresolved D. This CDR3 is 13 amino acids long. With 5 bases removed from V and 5 bases from J, the gap between germline ends came to 15 bases. CDR1 and CDR2 (germline): SQVTM, ANQGSEA. The DNA for the CDR3 is TGCAGCGTTCGTCCGGAGCAACATTATGGCTACACCTTC. Translated, it gives CSVRPEQHYGYTF.